Listed below are T cell receptor beta chains from one sample, sequenced in a study of T cells in Graves' hyperthyroidism and ophthalmopathy. One entry per CDR3 protein, called by TCRdb with MiXCR from the multiplex PCR reads. Seen here are fewer than 800,000 distinct CDR3 sequences, around 17% observed once, and the top ten hold about 8.4%. Specimen: blood. These receptors all come from a man aged 18 to 29 with Graves' hyperthyroidism. Each CDR3 is given with its conserved first and last residue. Fields, in order: clone size, V gene, J gene, D gene, CDR3 protein, CDR3 DNA. A D gene is named only where the DNA matches it firmly. Only some rows state a clone size, as once, few, many or a class for expanded clones.

size: .
V: TRBV27
J: TRBJ2-2
D: TRBD2
CDR3: CASSTPTSGSGNTGELFF
DNA: TGTGCCAGCAGTACCCCGACTAGCGGGAGCGGGAACACCGGGGAGCTGTTTTTT

size: few
V: TRBV28
J: TRBJ1-2
D: .
CDR3: CASSLRSVYGRGYTF
DNA: TGTGCCAGCAGTTTACGGTCAGTTTATGGCCGTGGCTACACCTTC

size: few
V: TRBV15
J: TRBJ1-2
D: TRBD1
CDR3: CATSTTGGVGYGYTF
DNA: TGTGCCACCAGCACTACAGGGGGCGTTGGGTATGGCTACACCTTC

size: .
V: TRBV19
J: TRBJ2-7
D: TRBD2
CDR3: CASRTSGGLSYEQYF
DNA: TGTGCCAGTCGGACTAGCGGGGGACTCTCCTACGAGCAGTACTTC

size: .
V: TRBV28
J: TRBJ2-1
D: TRBD2
CDR3: CASKGSTAGAPAEQFF
DNA: TGTGCCAGCAAGGGGAGTACAGCGGGAGCCCCCGCTGAGCAGTTCTTC

size: many
V: TRBV15
J: TRBJ2-7
D: TRBD2
CDR3: CATSSREGFYEQYF
DNA: TGTGCCACCAGCTCCCGGGAGGGATTCTACGAGCAGTACTTC

size: many
V: TRBV28
J: TRBJ1-4
D: .
CDR3: CASSSKPDRFREKLFF
DNA: TGTGCCAGCAGTTCTAAGCCTGACAGGTTTCGGGAAAAACTGTTTTTT

size: many
V: TRBV12-5
J: TRBJ1-2
D: .
CDR3: CASGLEGRTGGYTF
DNA: TGTGCTAGTGGTTTAGAGGGGCGCACCGGTGGCTACACCTTC

size: many
V: TRBV2
J: TRBJ2-1
D: .
CDR3: CATPPGFRQGSYNEQFF
DNA: TGTGCCACGCCACCTGGGTTTCGCCAAGGGTCCTACAATGAGCAGTTCTTC

size: .
V: TRBV5-1
J: TRBJ2-6
D: .
CDR3: CASNPGEHSGANVLTF
DNA: TGCGCCAGCAACCCCGGAGAGCACTCTGGGGCCAACGTCCTGACTTTC

size: .
V: TRBV20-1
J: TRBJ2-1
D: TRBD2
CDR3: CSASLTSGRVYNEQFF
DNA: TGCAGTGCTAGCCTGACTAGCGGGAGAGTATACAATGAGCAGTTCTTC

size: few
V: TRBV29-1
J: TRBJ1-4
D: .
CDR3: CSVQGFGEKLFF
DNA: TGCAGCGTCCAGGGTTTTGGAGAAAAACTGTTTTTT

size: few
V: TRBV29-1
J: TRBJ2-7
D: .
CDR3: CSVRVNRAQSEQYF
DNA: TGCAGCGTGAGGGTGAACAGGGCTCAAAGCGAGCAGTACTTC

size: few
V: TRBV9
J: TRBJ2-3
D: .
CDR3: CASSPTLGRTSTDTQYF
DNA: TGTGCCAGCAGCCCGACTTTAGGCCGGACTAGCACAGATACGCAGTATTTT

size: many
V: TRBV18
J: TRBJ1-3
D: .
CDR3: CASSLRPGDSGNTIYF
DNA: TGTGCCAGCTCACTCCGACCTGGGGACTCTGGAAACACCATATATTTT

size: .
V: TRBV19
J: TRBJ1-1
D: .
CDR3: CASSKERQVNTEAFF
DNA: TGTGCCAGTAGTAAAGAGAGGCAGGTGAACACTGAAGCTTTCTTT

size: many
V: TRBV11-2
J: TRBJ2-3
D: TRBD2
CDR3: CASSPLGGRDGDTQYF
DNA: TGTGCCAGCAGTCCGTTGGGCGGGAGGGATGGAGATACGCAGTATTTT

size: .
V: TRBV12-3/TRBV12-4
J: TRBJ2-2
D: .
CDR3: CASSYNRGAGELFF
DNA: TGTGCCAGCAGTTACAACCGAGGGGCCGGGGAGCTGTTTTTT

size: many
V: TRBV12-3/TRBV12-4
J: TRBJ2-2
D: TRBD2
CDR3: CASRSGGGELFF
DNA: TGTGCCAGCAGGTCGGGAGGCGGGGAGCTGTTTTTT

size: many
V: TRBV6-2/TRBV6-3
J: TRBJ1-5
D: .
CDR3: CASSYLRGGNQPQHF
DNA: TGTGCCAGCAGTTACCTTAGGGGAGGCAATCAGCCCCAGCATTTT

size: few
V: TRBV6-1
J: TRBJ2-7
D: TRBD2
CDR3: CASHAETSLAEQYF
DNA: TGTGCCAGCCATGCGGAGACTAGCTTGGCCGAGCAGTACTTC

size: few
V: TRBV4-1
J: TRBJ1-2
D: TRBD1
CDR3: CASSQDGTTGHDGHTF
DNA: TGCGCCAGCAGCCAAGATGGTACGACAGGGCATGATGGCCACACCTTC

size: many
V: TRBV11-1
J: TRBJ2-7
D: .
CDR3: CASSLGGSLDEQYF
DNA: TGTGCCAGCAGCTTAGGCGGATCCTTGGACGAGCAGTACTTC

size: .
V: TRBV9
J: TRBJ1-3
D: .
CDR3: CASSVESGATRNTIYF
DNA: TGTGCCAGCAGCGTAGAATCAGGGGCCACTAGAAACACCATATATTTT

size: many
V: TRBV28
J: TRBJ2-1
D: .
CDR3: CASSLFNLRYNEQFF
DNA: TGTGCCAGCAGTTTATTCAACCTCCGATACAATGAGCAGTTCTTC

size: .
V: TRBV9
J: TRBJ1-2
D: .
CDR3: CASSARGLANYGYTF
DNA: TGTGCCAGCAGCGCCCGTGGCCTAGCTAACTATGGCTACACCTTC

size: few
V: TRBV20-1
J: TRBJ2-1
D: TRBD2
CDR3: CSASNPAGGTMLYNEQFF
DNA: TGCAGTGCTAGCAACCCGGCGGGCGGGACTATGCTCTACAATGAGCAGTTCTTC

size: .
V: TRBV6-2/TRBV6-3
J: TRBJ2-7
D: TRBD2
CDR3: CASSYAGSGTYEQYF
DNA: TGTGCCAGCAGTTACGCGGGTAGCGGGACCTACGAGCAGTACTTC

size: few
V: TRBV7-2
J: TRBJ1-2
D: .
CDR3: CASSLGATPNYGYTF
DNA: TGTGCCAGCAGCTTAGGGGCGACGCCAAACTATGGCTACACCTTC

size: .
V: TRBV9
J: TRBJ1-5
D: .
CDR3: CASSVEPNQPQHF
DNA: TGTGCCAGCAGCGTAGAACCCAATCAGCCCCAGCATTTT

size: few
V: TRBV13
J: TRBJ2-1
D: .
CDR3: CASSLRSVWNEQFF
DNA: TGTGCCAGCAGCTTACGGTCTGTTTGGAATGAGCAGTTCTTC

size: few
V: TRBV20-1
J: TRBJ1-6
D: .
CDR3: CSARDSGGQVILDSPLHF
DNA: TGCAGTGCTAGAGATAGTGGAGGACAAGTCATTTTGGATTCACCCCTCCACTTT

size: few
V: TRBV19
J: TRBJ1-5
D: .
CDR3: CASRDNYSNQPQHF
DNA: TGTGCCAGTAGGGACAACTATAGCAATCAGCCCCAGCATTTT

size: .
V: TRBV12-5
J: TRBJ1-1
D: TRBD1
CDR3: CASGLVIRGRSRGAFF
DNA: TGTGCTAGTGGTTTGGTGATTAGGGGGCGAAGTCGGGGAGCTTTCTTT

size: few
V: TRBV3-1
J: TRBJ2-1
D: .
CDR3: CASSQDQGGAPYNEQFF
DNA: TGTGCCAGCAGCCAAGATCAAGGGGGAGCACCCTACAATGAGCAGTTCTTC

size: .
V: TRBV29-1
J: TRBJ1-2
D: .
CDR3: CSVTNTGIYGYTF
DNA: TGCAGCGTCACCAATACAGGGATCTATGGCTACACCTTC

size: few
V: TRBV9
J: TRBJ2-7
D: .
CDR3: CASSPRDKHPYEQYF
DNA: TGTGCCAGCAGCCCCCGAGACAAGCACCCCTACGAGCAGTACTTC

size: few
V: TRBV19
J: TRBJ1-1
D: TRBD1
CDR3: CASGTGYTEAFF
DNA: TGTGCCAGCGGGACAGGTTACACTGAAGCTTTCTTT

size: .
V: TRBV10-3
J: TRBJ2-1
D: .
CDR3: CAIGWIQDNEQFF
DNA: TGTGCCATCGGGTGGATACAGGACAATGAGCAGTTCTTC

size: .
V: TRBV4-3
J: TRBJ1-2
D: TRBD1
CDR3: CASSQARGLMYGYTF
DNA: TGCGCCAGCAGCCAAGCCAGGGGGCTAATGTATGGCTACACCTTC

size: many
V: TRBV28
J: TRBJ2-7
D: .
CDR3: CASSYDLYEQYF
DNA: TGTGCCAGCAGTTACGATCTTTACGAGCAGTACTTC

size: .
V: TRBV25-1
J: TRBJ2-3
D: TRBD2
CDR3: CASSEYRAAGGTDTQYF
DNA: TGTGCCAGCAGTGAATATAGGGCAGCGGGAGGCACAGATACGCAGTATTTT

size: many
V: TRBV7-2
J: TRBJ2-1
D: .
CDR3: CASSLGGQQFF
DNA: TGTGCCAGCAGCTTAGGAGGGCAGCAGTTCTTC

size: few
V: TRBV6-1
J: TRBJ2-1
D: TRBD2
CDR3: CASRLTPLAGDYNEQFF
DNA: TGTGCCAGCAGACTAACCCCCTTAGCGGGAGACTACAATGAGCAGTTCTTC

size: many
V: TRBV20-1
J: TRBJ2-5
D: TRBD2
CDR3: CSARVPGLVETQYF
DNA: TGCAGTGCTAGAGTTCCGGGACTAGTGGAGACCCAGTACTTC

size: .
V: TRBV20-1
J: TRBJ2-7
D: .
CDR3: CSARDGGLSEQYF
DNA: TGCAGTGCTAGAGATGGGGGGCTCTCCGAGCAGTACTTC

size: once
V: TRBV27
J: TRBJ1-5
D: .
CDR3: CASTPLGGNQPQHF
DNA: TGTGCCAGCACCCCGCTGGGTGGCAATCAGCCCCAGCATTTT

size: few
V: TRBV20-1
J: TRBJ2-7
D: .
CDR3: CSAGLGDYYEQYF
DNA: TGCAGTGCTGGCCTAGGAGATTACTACGAGCAGTACTTC

size: .
V: TRBV6-2/TRBV6-3
J: TRBJ1-2
D: .
CDR3: CASTRGVLGISYTF
DNA: TGTGCCAGCACCAGAGGGGTCCTCGGTATTAGCTACACCTTC

size: .
V: TRBV7-6
J: TRBJ2-7
D: .
CDR3: CASRFGNYEQYF
DNA: TGTGCCAGCAGGTTTGGGAACTACGAGCAGTACTTC

size: .
V: TRBV30
J: TRBJ1-3
D: TRBD1
CDR3: CAECTISVGTGFLSASGNTIYF
DNA: TGTGCGGAGTGTACAATAAGTGTCGGGACAGGCTTCCTTAGCGCCTCTGGAAACACCATATATTTT

size: few
V: TRBV28
J: TRBJ2-3
D: .
CDR3: CASSPQGGDTQYF
DNA: TGTGCCAGCAGTCCTCAGGGGGGGGATACGCAGTATTTT

size: many
V: TRBV27
J: TRBJ1-1
D: .
CDR3: CASRRDFMNTEAFF
DNA: TGTGCCAGTCGCCGGGACTTCATGAACACTGAAGCTTTCTTT

size: .
V: TRBV20-1
J: TRBJ1-4
D: .
CDR3: CSAPGTTNEKLFF
DNA: TGCAGTGCTCCAGGGACAACTAATGAAAAACTGTTTTTT

size: many
V: TRBV27
J: TRBJ2-3
D: .
CDR3: CASSSPTDSTDTQYF
DNA: TGTGCCAGCAGTTCACCGACCGACAGCACAGATACGCAGTATTTT

size: many
V: TRBV3-1
J: TRBJ2-5
D: .
CDR3: CASSVGISSSGTQYF
DNA: TGTGCCAGCAGCGTTGGGATTTCGAGCTCAGGGACCCAGTACTTC